These T cell receptor beta chains were read from a single sample in a study of tumor-infiltrating lymphocytes in primary liver carcinoma. From the multiplex PCR reads, TCRdb called clonotypes with MiXCR, one entry per CDR3 protein. Of tens of thousands of distinct CDR3 sequences listed, roughly 80% were seen once; the top ten hold 35% to 45%. The sample taken for sequencing was tumor-adjacent normal liver tissue. The receptors here all came from a middle-aged man with primary liver carcinoma and hepatitis B virus infection. The CDR3 runs from the conserved cysteine through the conserved F or W. The D gene is left open where the match is weak. Not all rows give a size; the values are once, few, many and, for expanded clones, a class.

v_gene: TRBV29-1; abundance: medium-sized; d_gene: TRBD1; j_gene: TRBJ1-2; CDR3aa: CSVDGRGSSGYTF; CDR3nt: TGCAGCGTTGACGGCAGGGGGTCTTCTGGCTACACCTTC
v_gene: TRBV6-5; abundance: -; d_gene: TRBD2; j_gene: TRBJ2-1; CDR3aa: CSSSRGSRSQQFF; CDR3nt: TGTTCCAGCAGTCGCGGGAGTCGAAGTCAGCAGTTCTTC
v_gene: TRBV5-4; abundance: few; d_gene: -; j_gene: TRBJ1-1; CDR3aa: CAGSLKGGTTEAFF; CDR3nt: TGTGCCGGCAGCTTGAAAGGGGGGACCACTGAAGCTTTCTTC
v_gene: TRBV30; abundance: many; d_gene: -; j_gene: TRBJ1-2; CDR3aa: CAWNYGYTF; CDR3nt: TGTGCCTGGAACTATGGCTACACCTTC
v_gene: TRBV6-6; abundance: -; d_gene: -; j_gene: TRBJ2-1; CDR3aa: CASSYSNERNEQFF; CDR3nt: TGTGCCAGCAGTTACTCTAACGAGCGCAATGAGCAGTTCTTC
v_gene: TRBV6-2/TRBV6-3; abundance: -; d_gene: -; j_gene: TRBJ2-5; CDR3aa: CASNSQETQYF; CDR3nt: TGTGCCAGCAACAGCCAAGAGACCCAGTACTTC
v_gene: TRBV6-4; abundance: -; d_gene: -; j_gene: TRBJ2-1; CDR3aa: CANSDRTSHYNEQFF; CDR3nt: TGTGCCAACAGTGACAGGACTAGTCACTACAATGAGCAGTTCTTC
v_gene: TRBV11-1; abundance: -; d_gene: TRBD2; j_gene: TRBJ2-4; CDR3aa: CASSFLGTSGTKNVQYF; CDR3nt: TGTGCCAGCAGTTTTCTCGGGACTAGCGGGACCAAAAACGTTCAGTACTTC
v_gene: TRBV11-2; abundance: -; d_gene: -; j_gene: TRBJ2-1; CDR3aa: CASSSTISCGYNEQFF; CDR3nt: TGTGCCAGCAGCTCAACCATAAGCTGTGGTTACAATGAGCAGTTCTTC
v_gene: TRBV11-3; abundance: few; d_gene: -; j_gene: TRBJ2-1; CDR3aa: CASSVRGRDNEQFF; CDR3nt: TGTGCCAGCAGCGTAAGAGGACGGGACAATGAGCAGTTCTTC
v_gene: TRBV12-3/TRBV12-4; abundance: -; d_gene: -; j_gene: TRBJ2-6; CDR3aa: CASFGLSGANVLTF; CDR3nt: TGTGCCAGTTTCGGACTATCTGGGGCCAACGTCCTGACTTTC
v_gene: TRBV7-9; abundance: many; d_gene: -; j_gene: TRBJ2-1; CDR3aa: CASSLGNTGDEQFF; CDR3nt: TGTGCCAGCAGCTTAGGAAATACAGGCGATGAGCAGTTCTTC
v_gene: TRBV4-2; abundance: medium-sized; d_gene: -; j_gene: TRBJ2-3; CDR3aa: CASSQDLRPDTQYF; CDR3nt: TGTGCCAGCAGCCAAGATTTAAGGCCGGATACGCAGTATTTT
v_gene: TRBV11-1; abundance: -; d_gene: -; j_gene: TRBJ2-7; CDR3aa: CASTPGRQASYEQYF; CDR3nt: TGTGCCAGCACCCCGGGGAGACAGGCGAGCTACGAACAGTACTTC
v_gene: TRBV7-9; abundance: many; d_gene: -; j_gene: TRBJ2-7; CDR3aa: CASRQQSYEQYF; CDR3nt: TGTGCCAGCAGACAACAGAGCTACGAGCAGTACTTC
v_gene: TRBV29-1; abundance: -; d_gene: TRBD1; j_gene: TRBJ1-1; CDR3aa: CSGSGGWGMSTETYF; CDR3nt: TGCAGCGGGTCAGGGGGCTGGGGAATGAGCACTGAAACTTACTTT
v_gene: TRBV11-1; abundance: -; d_gene: TRBD1; j_gene: TRBJ2-1; CDR3aa: CANRSRDRSFSYNEQFF; CDR3nt: TGTGCCAACAGATCCCGGGACAGGTCTTTCTCCTACAATGAGCAATTCTTC
v_gene: TRBV5-1; abundance: -; d_gene: TRBD1; j_gene: TRBJ1-6; CDR3aa: CASILGTGGNSPLHF; CDR3nt: TGCGCCAGCATCTTGGGGACAGGGGGAAATTCACCCCTCCACTTT
v_gene: TRBV6-1; abundance: -; d_gene: -; j_gene: TRBJ1-5; CDR3aa: CASSEAGHHNQPQHF; CDR3nt: TGTGCCAGCAGTGAAGCGGGACACCATAATCAGCCTCAGCATTTT
v_gene: TRBV6-2/TRBV6-3; abundance: -; d_gene: -; j_gene: TRBJ2-7; CDR3aa: CASKGISEAYEQYF; CDR3nt: TGTGCCAGCAAAGGGATTAGCGAAGCCTATGAGCAGTACTTC
v_gene: TRBV5-6; abundance: -; d_gene: -; j_gene: TRBJ1-2; CDR3aa: CGSSSGKFGYTF; CDR3nt: TGTGGCAGCAGCTCCGGGAAATTTGGCTACACCTTC
v_gene: TRBV5-4; abundance: -; d_gene: -; j_gene: TRBJ2-5; CDR3aa: CASSLFLETLYF; CDR3nt: TGTGCCAGCAGCTTGTTTCTAGAGACCTTGTACTTC
v_gene: TRBV4-1; abundance: -; d_gene: TRBD1; j_gene: TRBJ2-7; CDR3aa: CARSNRDRGLSSYEQYF; CDR3nt: TGCGCCAGAAGCAATCGGGACAGGGGGTTATCCTCCTACGAGCAGTACTTC
v_gene: TRBV11-3; abundance: -; d_gene: -; j_gene: TRBJ2-2; CDR3aa: CASSLATRGTGKLLF; CDR3nt: TGTGCCAGCAGCTTAGCGACAAGGGGCACCGGGAAGCTGTTATTT
v_gene: TRBV6-1; abundance: -; d_gene: TRBD2; j_gene: TRBJ2-1; CDR3aa: CGRWSGRAINEQYF; CDR3nt: TGTGGCCGCTGGTCCGGGAGGGCCATCAATGAGCAGTATTTC
v_gene: TRBV30; abundance: -; d_gene: -; j_gene: TRBJ1-1; CDR3aa: CAWSVLGIEAFF; CDR3nt: TGTGCCTGGAGTGTATTGGGGATCGAAGCTTTCTTT
v_gene: TRBV4-1; abundance: -; d_gene: TRBD1; j_gene: TRBJ2-1; CDR3aa: CASSQLEAGGRLYEQFF; CDR3nt: TGCGCCAGCAGCCAACTTGAGGCAGGGGGCCGTTTGTATGAGCAGTTCTTC
v_gene: TRBV10-2; abundance: few; d_gene: -; j_gene: TRBJ2-1; CDR3aa: CVNSETAASYNEQFF; CDR3nt: TGCGTCAACAGTGAGACGGCTGCCTCCTACAATGAGCAGTTCTTC
v_gene: TRBV28; abundance: many; d_gene: TRBD2; j_gene: TRBJ2-1; CDR3aa: CASSRVGGLAGDKRLYEQFF; CDR3nt: TGTGCCAGCAGCCGGGTCGGGGGACTAGCGGGAGATAAAAGGTTATATGAGCAGTTCTTC
v_gene: TRBV29-1; abundance: -; d_gene: -; j_gene: TRBJ2-5; CDR3aa: CSIRRNGSWAETQYF; CDR3nt: TGCAGCATCCGGCGAAACGGGAGCTGGGCAGAGACCCAGTACTTC
v_gene: TRBV5-8; abundance: many; d_gene: -; j_gene: TRBJ2-1; CDR3aa: CASSPSVMGGYEQFF; CDR3nt: TGTGCCAGCAGCCCCTCAGTAATGGGAGGCTATGAGCAGTTCTTC
v_gene: TRBV10-1; abundance: -; d_gene: -; j_gene: TRBJ2-2; CDR3aa: CASSDGIDTWELFF; CDR3nt: TGCGCTAGCTCCGACGGCATAGACACGTGGGAGCTGTTTTTT
v_gene: TRBV20-1; abundance: few; d_gene: -; j_gene: TRBJ2-1; CDR3aa: CSAIDARGTGREEFF; CDR3nt: TGCAGTGCTATAGATGCACGCGGGACGGGGAGAGAGGAGTTCTTC
v_gene: TRBV4-3; abundance: medium-sized; d_gene: TRBD2; j_gene: TRBJ2-5; CDR3aa: CASSQAASGRTGETQYF; CDR3nt: TGCGCCAGCAGCCAAGCGGCTAGCGGGAGGACTGGTGAGACCCAGTACTTC
v_gene: TRBV28; abundance: -; d_gene: -; j_gene: TRBJ2-7; CDR3aa: CTNSLWGGNTVEQYF; CDR3nt: TGTACCAACAGTTTATGGGGCGGGAACACGGTCGAGCAGTACTTC
v_gene: TRBV6-5; abundance: -; d_gene: -; j_gene: TRBJ2-1; CDR3aa: CASSYGWMAGINQHFF; CDR3nt: TGTGCCAGCAGTTACGGTTGGATGGCGGGGATCAACCAGCACTTCTTC
v_gene: TRBV6-1; abundance: -; d_gene: -; j_gene: TRBJ2-7; CDR3aa: CVSSEDPRGGSYEQYF; CDR3nt: TGTGTCAGCAGTGAGGATCCAAGGGGGGGCTCCTACGAGCAATACTTC
v_gene: TRBV6-2/TRBV6-3; abundance: -; d_gene: -; j_gene: TRBJ1-1; CDR3aa: CASRRGGLNTEAPF; CDR3nt: TGTGCCAGTCGGCGAGGGGGGTTGAACACTGAAGCTCCCTTT
v_gene: TRBV4-3; abundance: -; d_gene: -; j_gene: TRBJ2-1; CDR3aa: CANSQFPSPADNEQFF; CDR3nt: TGCGCCAACAGCCAATTCCCCAGCCCGGCGGACAATGAGCAGTTCTTC
v_gene: TRBV29-1; abundance: -; d_gene: -; j_gene: TRBJ1-1; CDR3aa: CSGASVWGMNTKAFF; CDR3nt: TGCAGCGGTGCCTCAGTGTGGGGCATGAATACTAAAGCTTTCTTT
v_gene: TRBV29-1; abundance: -; d_gene: -; j_gene: TRBJ1-1; CDR3aa: CSGCGSAEAFF; CDR3nt: TGTAGCGGCTGTGGGTCAGCTGAAGCTTTCTTT
v_gene: TRBV7-9; abundance: many; d_gene: TRBD2; j_gene: TRBJ2-1; CDR3aa: CASSPLRLAGVYEQFF; CDR3nt: TGTGCCAGCAGCCCCCTCCGACTAGCGGGAGTTTATGAGCAGTTCTTC